Here is one TCR beta chain with its context. The data were obtained in a study of shared clonotypes between healthy human individuals. Each of the donors was a healthy adult who was HIV-negative and had not had a recent acute infection or vaccination. Sequencing used immunoSEQ multiplex PCR; TCRdb keeps in-frame clones, though not all of them. The sample shows roughly 1,100,000 clones, more than 65% of them seen only once. Germline CDR1 reads SNHLY; CDR2 reads FYNNEI. CDR3 length: 15 residues. V was pared by 8 bases and J by 7 bases, with 16 bases of the junction left unmatched. The sample taken for sequencing was memory CD4+ T cells sorted from blood. The subset denotes: CD45RA-negative fraction. The TCR sequence derives from a young man in good health. This chain uses TRBV2 with TRBJ2-7, with 8 bases identical to TRBD1. The CDR3 bases are TGTGCCAGCCAGAAGGGGACAGGTCTTTTTTATGAGCAGTACTTC. Residues: CASQKGTGLFYEQYF.